The rows below give T cell receptor beta chains drawn from one sample of a study of CD8 T cells in ankylosing spondylitis. A single record per CDR3 protein comes from TCRdb applying MiXCR to the 5' RACE reads. The sample lists about 420,000 distinct CDR3 sequences; approximately 20% were seen once. Sequencing was carried out using blood, either unsorted or a sorted T cell fraction (not recorded which). The receptors stem from a male donor with ankylosing spondylitis. CDR3s include the opening cysteine and the closing phenylalanine or tryptophan. D genes are given only for firm matches. Rows give clone size only sometimes, using once, few, many, or a class for an expanded clone.

once	.	TRBJ2-1	15	TRBV7-2	CASRDIGGSYNEQFF	TGTGCCAGCAGGGATATAGGGGGATCCTACAATGAGCAGTTCTTC
.	.	TRBJ2-1	15	TRBV5-6	CASTDAGRPYNEQFF	TGTGCCAGCACCGATGCAGGGAGGCCCTACAATGAGCAGTTCTTC
many	TRBD1	TRBJ2-5	14	TRBV29-1	CSATQGARGETQYF	TGCAGCGCGACTCAGGGGGCGCGCGGGGAGACCCAGTACTTC
.	TRBD1	TRBJ1-6	18	TRBV28	CASRAGGQGAETSSPLHF	TGTGCCAGCAGGGCAGGGGGACAGGGGGCTGAGACTTCATCACCCCTCCACTTT
few	.	TRBJ2-6	13	TRBV12-3/TRBV12-4	CASIFSGANVLTF	TGTGCCAGCATCTTCTCTGGGGCCAACGTCCTGACTTTC
.	TRBD1	TRBJ1-5	15	TRBV20-1	CSAGDREYSNQPQHF	TGCAGTGCTGGGGACAGAGAGTATAGCAATCAGCCCCAGCATTTT
few	TRBD1	TRBJ2-7	20	TRBV11-2	CASSIPSPSTGVTRSYEQYF	TGTGCCAGCAGTATTCCCTCCCCCTCTACAGGGGTAACGAGGTCCTACGAGCAGTACTTC
.	TRBD2	TRBJ2-5	15	TRBV3-1	CASSPGTSGIETQYF	TGTGCCAGCAGCCCAGGGACTAGCGGGATAGAGACCCAGTACTTC
.	TRBD2	TRBJ2-3	17	TRBV28	CASSSIIAGDWTDTQYF	TGTGCCAGCAGCTCAATAATAGCGGGAGATTGGACAGATACGCAGTATTTT
.	.	TRBJ2-5	13	TRBV24-1	CATSEDGQETQYF	TGTGCCACCAGTGAAGACGGACAAGAGACCCAGTACTTC
.	TRBD1	TRBJ2-2	19	TRBV9	CASSGNPGTGEFYTGELFF	TGTGCCAGCAGCGGCAATCCCGGGACAGGGGAGTTCTACACCGGGGAGCTGTTTTTT
.	TRBD2	TRBJ2-1	13	TRBV10-3	CAIAGGSGNEQFF	TGTGCCATCGCGGGGGGGTCGGGTAATGAGCAGTTCTTC
.	.	TRBJ2-2	13	TRBV20-1	CSGKAEVAGELFF	TGCAGTGGGAAGGCGGAGGTAGCCGGGGAGCTGTTTTTT
few	TRBD2	TRBJ2-3	16	TRBV28	CASSFLTSGPTDTQYF	TGTGCCAGCAGTTTCCTTACTAGCGGCCCCACAGATACGCAGTATTTT
few	.	TRBJ2-5	11	TRBV10-3	CAISAQETQYF	TGTGCCATCAGTGCCCAAGAGACCCAGTACTTC
few	TRBD2	TRBJ2-1	17	TRBV6-1	CASSPPTSGRAGDEQFF	TGTGCCAGCAGTCCTCCCACTAGCGGGAGGGCCGGAGATGAGCAGTTCTTC
.	TRBD1	TRBJ2-2	15	TRBV29-1	CSVAPTGPNTGELFF	TGCAGCGTTGCCCCGACAGGGCCGAACACCGGGGAGCTGTTTTTT
few	.	TRBJ2-3	16	TRBV4-3	CASSQDTSLGSDTQYF	TGCGCCAGCAGCCAGGATACTAGCTTAGGGAGCGATACGCAGTATTTT
.	.	TRBJ1-1	14	TRBV2	CATHRLETDTEAFF	TGTGCCACCCACCGTTTGGAGACGGACACTGAAGCTTTCTTT
.	.	TRBJ1-2	15	TRBV7-8	CASSLAPDGDYGYTF	TGTGCCAGCAGCTTAGCGCCCGACGGAGACTATGGCTACACCTTC
.	.	TRBJ2-1	15	TRBV29-1	CSVAPWGESYNEQFF	TGCAGCGTGGCCCCCTGGGGGGAATCCTACAATGAGCAGTTCTTC
.	.	TRBJ2-1	15	TRBV20-1	CSAEEGHNSYNEQFF	TGCAGTGCTGAGGAGGGACACAACTCCTACAATGAGCAGTTCTTC
many	.	TRBJ1-5	15	TRBV19	CASSARHGTGQPQHF	TGTGCCAGTAGTGCCCGACACGGGACGGGACAGCCCCAGCATTTT
few	TRBD2	TRBJ2-3	17	TRBV7-9	CASRYTLRTSDTDTQYF	TGTGCCAGCAGGTACACCCTCAGGACTAGCGACACAGATACGCAGTATTTT
.	.	TRBJ1-5	15	TRBV6-2/TRBV6-3	CASSRGLRSNQPQHF	TGTGCCAGCAGTCGGGGTCTGCGCAGCAATCAGCCCCAGCATTTT
few	TRBD1	TRBJ2-1	14	TRBV11-2	CASSPTPGQGKRFF	TGTGCCAGCAGCCCGACTCCGGGACAGGGCAAGCGGTTCTTC
few	TRBD2	TRBJ2-4	16	TRBV10-3	CAITKSGRSIKNIQYF	TGTGCCATCACCAAAAGCGGGAGGTCAATTAAAAACATTCAGTACTTC
.	TRBD1	TRBJ2-5	17	TRBV5-1	CASSLNQVGQGIETQYF	TGCGCCAGCAGCTTAAACCAAGTGGGACAGGGAATAGAGACCCAGTACTTC
.	.	TRBJ1-1	15	TRBV3-1	CASRQRGRVSTEAFF	TGTGCCAGCAGACAGAGGGGGAGGGTGAGCACTGAAGCTTTCTTT
few	TRBD1	TRBJ2-2	16	TRBV7-2	CASSEDPGQGTGELFF	TGTGCCAGCAGCGAGGACCCGGGACAGGGTACCGGGGAGCTGTTTTTT
.	.	TRBJ2-2	16	TRBV3-1	CASSQEAGSNTGELFF	TGTGCCAGCAGCCAAGAGGCGGGGTCGAACACCGGGGAGCTGTTTTTT
.	TRBD1	TRBJ1-6	16	TRBV25-1	CASRTTGVSYNSPLHF	TGTGCCAGCCGTACGACAGGGGTCTCCTATAATTCACCCCTCCACTTT
.	TRBD2	TRBJ2-7	15	TRBV11-2	CASSLGREATYEQYF	TGTGCCAGCAGCCTAGGGCGGGAGGCTACCTACGAGCAGTACTTC
few	.	TRBJ2-7	12	TRBV20-1	CSALRGGFEQYF	TGCAGTGCCCTCAGGGGGGGATTCGAGCAGTACTTC
.	TRBD2	TRBJ2-7	16	TRBV4-2	CASSQVTGGPSYEQYF	TGTGCCAGCAGCCAAGTGACGGGAGGGCCCTCCTACGAGCAGTACTTC
few	.	TRBJ2-7	15	TRBV9	CASSVDLFGTYEQYF	TGTGCCAGCAGCGTAGATTTGTTCGGGACCTACGAGCAGTACTTC
.	TRBD1	TRBJ1-6	14	TRBV5-1	CASSTTGGDSPLHF	TGCGCCAGCAGCACGACAGGGGGAGATTCACCCCTCCACTTT
few	TRBD2	TRBJ2-3	16	TRBV27	CASSFLLAGATDTQYF	TGTGCCAGCAGTTTCCTACTAGCGGGGGCCACAGATACGCAGTATTTT
few	.	TRBJ2-7	16	TRBV4-2	CASSQDGAAKSYEQYF	TGTGCCAGCAGCCAAGATGGTGCGGCTAAATCCTACGAGCAGTACTTC
.	.	TRBJ1-1	11	TRBV29-1	CSVGSPRGAFF	TGCAGCGTTGGGTCCCCTAGGGGAGCTTTCTTT
.	.	TRBJ2-1	14	TRBV12-3/TRBV12-4	CASSRPTSYNEQFF	TGTGCCAGCAGCCGTCCGACTAGCTACAATGAGCAGTTCTTC
few	TRBD1	TRBJ1-2	14	TRBV20-1	CSARERQGLGGYTF	TGCAGTGCTAGGGAAAGACAGGGATTAGGAGGCTACACCTTC
.	TRBD2	TRBJ2-1	14	TRBV24-1	CATRGGGAYNEQFF	TGTGCCACCCGGGGGGGGGGAGCCTACAATGAGCAGTTCTTC
few	TRBD2	TRBJ2-1	14	TRBV29-1	CSAPGLAGVGEQFF	TGCAGCGCTCCGGGACTAGCGGGAGTAGGGGAGCAGTTCTTC
few	.	TRBJ2-2	17	TRBV6-5	CASSSVPLQGNTGELFF	TGTGCCAGCAGTTCCGTTCCATTACAGGGAAACACCGGGGAGCTGTTTTTT
few	TRBD1	TRBJ2-2	14	TRBV11-2	CASSIFGQAGELFF	TGTGCCAGCAGCATTTTCGGACAGGCCGGGGAGCTGTTTTTT
.	.	TRBJ1-5	16	TRBV20-1	CSARPIGRIGNQPQHF	TGCAGTGCTAGACCGATAGGGCGCATAGGCAATCAGCCCCAGCATTTT
.	.	TRBJ1-2	15	TRBV18	CASSSTRVKSYGYTF	TGTGCCAGCTCATCAACTCGGGTGAAGAGCTATGGCTACACCTTC
few	.	TRBJ2-2	12	TRBV11-3	CASSLVGHELFF	TGTGCCAGCAGCTTAGTGGGACACGAGCTGTTTTTT
many	.	TRBJ2-2	15	TRBV9	CASSVTASNTGELFF	TGTGCCAGCAGCGTAACAGCGTCGAACACCGGGGAGCTGTTTTTT
.	.	TRBJ2-5	13	TRBV29-1	CSVEQAGGETQYF	TGCAGCGTCGAACAGGCAGGGGGGGAGACCCAGTACTTC
.	TRBD1	TRBJ2-7	15	TRBV20-1	CSARDLLGGPYEQYF	TGCAGTGCTAGAGATCTACTAGGGGGCCCCTACGAGCAGTACTTC
few	TRBD2	TRBJ2-2	16	TRBV5-1	CASSPTSGRGSGELFF	TGCGCCAGCAGCCCGACTAGCGGGAGAGGATCCGGGGAGCTGTTTTTT
.	.	TRBJ2-5	16	TRBV12-5	CASGLVFVGFGETQYF	TGTGCTAGTGGTTTGGTATTTGTTGGTTTCGGAGAGACCCAGTACTTC
.	TRBD2	TRBJ2-1	14	TRBV29-1	CSVETSGRAEEQFF	TGCAGCGTTGAAACCAGCGGGAGGGCAGAGGAGCAGTTCTTC
.	.	TRBJ2-3	14	TRBV7-2	CASSLQGAGNTQYF	TGTGCCAGCAGCTTACAAGGGGCAGGGAATACGCAGTATTTT
.	.	TRBJ1-2	11	TRBV28	CASSAHYGYTF	TGTGCCAGCAGTGCCCATTATGGCTACACCTTC
few	.	TRBJ2-5	14	TRBV30	CAYQGSRSQETQYF	TGTGCCTATCAGGGGAGTCGAAGCCAAGAGACCCAGTACTTC
few	TRBD2	TRBJ2-3	19	TRBV20-1	CSARAGPKRASGITDTQYF	TGCAGTGCTAGAGCGGGTCCCAAACGGGCTAGCGGGATCACAGATACGCAGTATTTT
.	.	TRBJ1-6	15	TRBV20-1	CSASSPHSYNSPLHF	TGCAGTGCTAGCTCTCCCCACTCCTATAATTCACCCCTCCACTTT